These T cell receptor beta chains were read from a single sample in a study of blood T cell repertoires in COVID-19. Method: immunoSEQ multiplex PCR; TCRdb's copy keeps in-frame clones and lacks some. The sample has about 180,000 clones; more than 65% are singletons. Sequencing was performed on PBMCs or T cells enriched from blood (not recorded which). The receptor set was obtained from a man over 45 who had recovered from COVID-19. Both conserved end residues are part of each CDR3. The D gene is left open where the match is weak. Some rows have no size entry. The others give once, few or many, or a class for an expanded clone.

J gene: TRBJ1-1; clone size: -; D gene: -; V gene: TRBV28; CDR3 protein: CASSLEGLGTEAFF; CDR3 DNA: TGTGCCAGCAGTTTAGAGGGTCTGGGCACTGAAGCTTTCTTT
J gene: TRBJ2-7; clone size: -; D gene: TRBD1; V gene: TRBV7-3; CDR3 protein: CASSLDRGEQYF; CDR3 DNA: TGTGCCAGCAGCCTTGACAGGGGCGAGCAGTACTTC
J gene: TRBJ1-2; clone size: few; D gene: TRBD1; V gene: TRBV10-3; CDR3 protein: CAISAEGAGYTF; CDR3 DNA: TGTGCCATCAGTGCGGAGGGGGCGGGCTACACCTTC
J gene: TRBJ1-2; clone size: once; D gene: -; V gene: TRBV29-1; CDR3 protein: CSVGQNYGYTF; CDR3 DNA: TGCAGCGTTGGACAAAACTATGGCTACACCTTC
J gene: TRBJ2-7; clone size: -; D gene: TRBD1; V gene: TRBV28; CDR3 protein: CASSPGQFEQYF; CDR3 DNA: TGTGCCAGCAGTCCGGGACAGTTCGAGCAGTACTTC
J gene: TRBJ1-5; clone size: -; D gene: -; V gene: TRBV2; CDR3 protein: CASSSGGLDNQPQHF; CDR3 DNA: TGTGCCAGCAGTTCCGGAGGACTTGACAATCAGCCCCAGCATTTT
J gene: TRBJ1-4; clone size: -; D gene: -; V gene: TRBV28; CDR3 protein: CASRGQPNEKLFF; CDR3 DNA: TGTGCCAGCAGAGGACAGCCTAATGAAAAACTGTTTTTT
J gene: TRBJ2-1; clone size: -; D gene: -; V gene: TRBV24-1; CDR3 protein: CATSAPGLNEQFF; CDR3 DNA: TGTGCCACCAGTGCACCAGGGCTCAATGAGCAGTTCTTC
J gene: TRBJ1-6; clone size: -; D gene: -; V gene: TRBV23-1; CDR3 protein: CASSAGATPLHF; CDR3 DNA: TGCGCCAGCAGTGCGGGGGCAACACCCCTCCACTTT
J gene: TRBJ2-7; clone size: -; D gene: TRBD2; V gene: TRBV18; CDR3 protein: CASSPDTGGRGYEQYF; CDR3 DNA: TGTGCCAGCTCACCAGACACCGGGGGGAGGGGCTACGAGCAGTACTTC
J gene: TRBJ1-2; clone size: once; D gene: -; V gene: TRBV27; CDR3 protein: CASSLETVDSYGYTF; CDR3 DNA: TGTGCCAGCAGTTTAGAGACTGTGGACAGCTATGGCTACACCTTC
J gene: TRBJ1-1; clone size: -; D gene: -; V gene: TRBV6-5; CDR3 protein: CASSYRRTANTEAFF; CDR3 DNA: TGTGCCAGCAGTTATAGGCGGACAGCGAACACTGAAGCTTTCTTT
J gene: TRBJ2-2; clone size: -; D gene: -; V gene: TRBV29-1; CDR3 protein: CSVALVTTANTGELFF; CDR3 DNA: TGCAGCGTTGCCCTCGTGACAACGGCGAACACCGGGGAGCTGTTTTTT
J gene: TRBJ2-1; clone size: once; D gene: -; V gene: TRBV24-1; CDR3 protein: CATSQGRRGEQFF; CDR3 DNA: TGTGCCACCAGCCAAGGGAGGCGCGGTGAGCAGTTCTTC
J gene: TRBJ1-2; clone size: few; D gene: -; V gene: TRBV5-5; CDR3 protein: CASSFSAGGYTF; CDR3 DNA: TGTGCCAGCAGCTTCTCGGCGGGTGGCTACACCTTC
J gene: TRBJ2-5; clone size: once; D gene: -; V gene: TRBV5-1; CDR3 protein: CASSLAGVGETQYF; CDR3 DNA: TGCGCCAGCAGCTTGGCCGGGGTTGGAGAGACCCAGTACTTC
J gene: TRBJ2-4; clone size: -; D gene: -; V gene: TRBV6-5; CDR3 protein: CASRGPSKNIQYF; CDR3 DNA: TGTGCCAGCAGGGGCCCGTCCAAAAACATTCAGTACTTC
J gene: TRBJ2-7; clone size: -; D gene: -; V gene: TRBV5-1; CDR3 protein: CASSLAGYLVYEQYF; CDR3 DNA: TGCGCCAGCAGCTTGGCCGGGTATTTGGTCTACGAGCAGTACTTC
J gene: TRBJ1-6; clone size: -; D gene: -; V gene: TRBV18; CDR3 protein: CASSQSPLSSYNSPLHF; CDR3 DNA: TGTGCCAGCTCACAGTCCCCTTTGAGCTCCTATAATTCACCCCTCCACTTT
J gene: TRBJ2-3; clone size: -; D gene: TRBD2; V gene: TRBV2; CDR3 protein: CASSELAGGIATQYF; CDR3 DNA: TGTGCCAGCAGTGAACTCGCGGGGGGTATCGCTACGCAGTATTTT
J gene: TRBJ1-5; clone size: -; D gene: TRBD1; V gene: TRBV19; CDR3 protein: CASRRQTGTFWGNQPQHF; CDR3 DNA: TGTGCCAGTAGGAGGCAGACAGGGACCTTTTGGGGCAATCAGCCCCAGCATTTT
J gene: TRBJ1-1; clone size: -; D gene: TRBD1; V gene: TRBV29-1; CDR3 protein: CSVGGQGAKNPRLNTEAFF; CDR3 DNA: TGCAGCGTTGGGGGACAGGGGGCGAAAAACCCCCGATTGAACACTGAAGCTTTCTTT
J gene: TRBJ1-4; clone size: -; D gene: -; V gene: TRBV5-1; CDR3 protein: CASSLTGEFNEKLFF; CDR3 DNA: TGCGCCAGCAGCTTGACCGGGGAGTTTAATGAAAAACTGTTTTTT
J gene: TRBJ2-1; clone size: once; D gene: TRBD2; V gene: TRBV6-1; CDR3 protein: CASSEVVGGWNEQFF; CDR3 DNA: TGTGCCAGCAGTGAAGTGGTGGGGGGGTGGAATGAGCAGTTCTTC
J gene: TRBJ1-2; clone size: -; D gene: TRBD1; V gene: TRBV6-5; CDR3 protein: CASRARDRGAYGYTF; CDR3 DNA: TGTGCCAGCAGGGCCAGGGACAGGGGGGCCTATGGCTACACCTTC
J gene: TRBJ1-5; clone size: -; D gene: -; V gene: TRBV5-1; CDR3 protein: CASSLNGGNQPQHF; CDR3 DNA: TGCGCCAGCAGCTTAAACGGGGGTAATCAGCCCCAGCATTTT
J gene: TRBJ1-5; clone size: -; D gene: TRBD1; V gene: TRBV4-1; CDR3 protein: CASSRHRGESQPQHF; CDR3 DNA: TGCGCCAGCAGCCGACACAGGGGGGAGAGTCAGCCCCAGCATTTT
J gene: TRBJ1-5; clone size: -; D gene: -; V gene: TRBV5-1; CDR3 protein: CASSFGREGQPQHF; CDR3 DNA: TGCGCCAGCAGCTTTGGCAGAGAGGGTCAGCCCCAGCATTTT
J gene: TRBJ1-1; clone size: -; D gene: -; V gene: TRBV11-3; CDR3 protein: CASSGGNTEAFF; CDR3 DNA: TGTGCCAGCAGCGGAGGGAACACTGAAGCTTTCTTT
J gene: TRBJ2-5; clone size: -; D gene: TRBD1; V gene: TRBV28; CDR3 protein: CASSLTGIETQYF; CDR3 DNA: TGTGCCAGCAGTCTGACAGGGATCGAGACCCAGTACTTC
J gene: TRBJ2-7; clone size: -; D gene: -; V gene: TRBV18; CDR3 protein: CASSPRTADYEQYF; CDR3 DNA: TGTGCCAGCTCACCGAGGACAGCGGACTACGAGCAGTACTTC
J gene: TRBJ1-3; clone size: -; D gene: -; V gene: TRBV29-1; CDR3 protein: CGSGGNTIYF; CDR3 DNA: TGCGGTTCGGGTGGAAACACCATATATTTT
J gene: TRBJ1-6; clone size: -; D gene: -; V gene: TRBV11-2; CDR3 protein: CASSLGGPYNSPLHF; CDR3 DNA: TGTGCCAGCAGCTTGGGGGGGCCCTATAATTCACCCCTCCACTTT
J gene: TRBJ2-2; clone size: -; D gene: -; V gene: TRBV19; CDR3 protein: CASSVYQRVGELFF; CDR3 DNA: TGTGCCAGTAGTGTGTACCAACGGGTTGGGGAGCTGTTTTTT
J gene: TRBJ1-5; clone size: -; D gene: TRBD1; V gene: TRBV18; CDR3 protein: CASSPTQTTGVNQPQHF; CDR3 DNA: TGTGCCAGCTCACCAACCCAAACAACAGGGGTGAACCAGCCCCAGCATTTT